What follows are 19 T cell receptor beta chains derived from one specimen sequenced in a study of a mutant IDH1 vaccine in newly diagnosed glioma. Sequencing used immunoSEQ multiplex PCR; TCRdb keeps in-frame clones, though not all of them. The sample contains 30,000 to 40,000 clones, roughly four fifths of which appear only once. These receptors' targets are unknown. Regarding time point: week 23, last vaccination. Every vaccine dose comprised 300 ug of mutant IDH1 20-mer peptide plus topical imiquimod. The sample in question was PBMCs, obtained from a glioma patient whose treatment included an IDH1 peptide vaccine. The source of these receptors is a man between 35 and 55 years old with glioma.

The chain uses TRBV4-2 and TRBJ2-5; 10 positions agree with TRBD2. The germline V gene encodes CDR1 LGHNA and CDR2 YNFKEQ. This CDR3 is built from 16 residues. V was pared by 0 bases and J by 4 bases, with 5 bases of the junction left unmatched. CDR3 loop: CASSQDGAGGPETQYF. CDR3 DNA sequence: TGTGCCAGCAGCCAAGATGGAGCGGGGGGGCCAGAGACCCAGTACTTC.

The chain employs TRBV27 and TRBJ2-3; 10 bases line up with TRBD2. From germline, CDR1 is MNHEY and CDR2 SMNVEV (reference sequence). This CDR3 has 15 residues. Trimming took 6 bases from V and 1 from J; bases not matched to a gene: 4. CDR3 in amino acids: CASRALAGGTDTQYF. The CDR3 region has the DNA TGTGCCAGCAGGGCCCTAGCGGGGGGCACAGATACGCAGTATTTT.

The chain's CDR3 is CASSGGRGSYNEQFF. The CDR3 nucleotides read TGTGCCAGCAGTGGTGGAAGGGGCTCCTACAATGAGCAGTTCTTC. The chain has TRBV2 and TRBJ2-1; D is possibly TRBD1 (5 bases). Per the germline V gene, CDR1 is SNHLY and CDR2 is FYNNEI. There are 15 residues in the CDR3. The V gene lost 4 bases and the J gene lost 0 bases, with 10 bases spanning the gap.

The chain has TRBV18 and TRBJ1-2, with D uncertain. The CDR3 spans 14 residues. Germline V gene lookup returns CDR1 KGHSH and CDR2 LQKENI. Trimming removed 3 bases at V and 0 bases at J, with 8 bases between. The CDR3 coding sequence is TGTGCCAGCTCACCGGCAGTAACTAACTATGGCTACACCTTC. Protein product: CASSPAVTNYGYTF.

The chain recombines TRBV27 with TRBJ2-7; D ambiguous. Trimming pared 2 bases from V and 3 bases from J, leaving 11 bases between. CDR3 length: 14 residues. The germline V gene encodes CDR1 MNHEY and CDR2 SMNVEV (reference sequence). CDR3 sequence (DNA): TGTGCCAGCAGTTTAGGTTCTGAAGACTACGAGCAGTACTTC. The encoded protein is CASSLGSEDYEQYF.

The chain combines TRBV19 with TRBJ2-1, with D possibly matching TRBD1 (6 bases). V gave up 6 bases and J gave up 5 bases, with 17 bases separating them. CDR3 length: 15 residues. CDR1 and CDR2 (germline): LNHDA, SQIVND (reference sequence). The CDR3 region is CASRGADLSNNEQFF. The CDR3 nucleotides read TGTGCCAGTAGGGGGGCAGACTTGAGCAACAATGAGCAGTTCTTC. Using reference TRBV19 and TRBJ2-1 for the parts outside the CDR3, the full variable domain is DGGITQSPKYLFRKEGQNVTLSCEQNLNHDAMYWYRQDPGQGLRLIYYSQIVNDFQKGDIAEGYSVSREKKESFPLTVTSAQKNPTAFYLCASRGADLSNNEQFFGPGTRLTVL.

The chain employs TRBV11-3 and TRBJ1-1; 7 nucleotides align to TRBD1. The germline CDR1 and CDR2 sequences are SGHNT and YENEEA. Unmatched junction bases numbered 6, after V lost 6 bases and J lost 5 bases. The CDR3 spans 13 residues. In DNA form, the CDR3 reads TGTGCCAGCAGTTTTGAGGGGGCAACTGAAGCTTTCTTT. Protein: CASSFEGATEAFF. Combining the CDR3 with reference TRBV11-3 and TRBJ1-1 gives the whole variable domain EAGVVQSPRYKIIEKKQPVAFWCNPISGHNTLYWYLQNLGQGPELLIRYENEEAVDDSQLPKDRFSAERLKGVDSTLKIQPAELGDSAVYLCASSFEGATEAFFGQGTRLTVV.

The CDR3 spells CASNTGLAGQETQYF. The CDR3 DNA follows: TGTGCCAGCAATACGGGACTAGCGGGTCAAGAGACCCAGTACTTC. The rearrangement links TRBV6-1 to TRBJ2-5, with 12 bases that match TRBD2. CDR1 is MNHNS and CDR2 is SASEGT in the germline V gene. The CDR3 is made up of 15 amino acids. V lost 7 bases, J lost 2 bases, and 5 bases stayed unmatched.

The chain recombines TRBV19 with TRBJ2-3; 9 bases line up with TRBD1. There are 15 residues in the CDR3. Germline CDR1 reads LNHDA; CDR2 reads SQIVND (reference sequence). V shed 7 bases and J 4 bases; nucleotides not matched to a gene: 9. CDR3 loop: CASTSGTGKADTQYF. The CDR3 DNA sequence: TGTGCCAGTACTTCCGGGACAGGGAAGGCAGATACGCAGTATTTT.

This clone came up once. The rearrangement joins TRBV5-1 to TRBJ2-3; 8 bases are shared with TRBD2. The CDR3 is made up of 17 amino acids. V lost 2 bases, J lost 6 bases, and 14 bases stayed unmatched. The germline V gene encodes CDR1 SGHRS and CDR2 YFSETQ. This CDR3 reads CASSLPARGAGGDTQYF. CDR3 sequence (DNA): TGCGCCAGCAGCTTACCCGCGCGCGGTGCGGGAGGTGATACGCAGTATTTT. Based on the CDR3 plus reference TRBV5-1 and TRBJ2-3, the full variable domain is KAGVTQTPRYLIKTRGQQVTLSCSPISGHRSVSWYQQTPGQGLQFLFEYFSETQRNKGNFPGRFSGRQFSNSRSEMNVSTLELGDSALYLCASSLPARGAGGDTQYFGPGTRLTVL.

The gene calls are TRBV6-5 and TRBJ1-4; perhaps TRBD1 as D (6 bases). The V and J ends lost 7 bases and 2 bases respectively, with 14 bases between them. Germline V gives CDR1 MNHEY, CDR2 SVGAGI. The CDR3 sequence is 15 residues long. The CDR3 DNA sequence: TGTGCCAGCACCTTCGCGGGGGCGACTAATGAAAAACTGTTTTTT. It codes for CASTFAGATNEKLFF.

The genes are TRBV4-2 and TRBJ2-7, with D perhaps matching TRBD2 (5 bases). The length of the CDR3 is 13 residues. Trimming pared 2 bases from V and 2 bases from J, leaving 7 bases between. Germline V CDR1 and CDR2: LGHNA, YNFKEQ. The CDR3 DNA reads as TGTGCCAGCAGCCAAAGCGGTACCTACGAGCAGTACTTC. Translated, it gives CASSQSGTYEQYF.

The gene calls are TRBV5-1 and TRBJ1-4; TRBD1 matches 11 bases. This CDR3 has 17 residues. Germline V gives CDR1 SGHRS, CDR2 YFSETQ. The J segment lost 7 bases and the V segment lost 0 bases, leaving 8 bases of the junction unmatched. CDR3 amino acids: CASSLEPGQGAAEKLFF. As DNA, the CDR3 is TGCGCCAGCAGCTTGGAGCCCGGACAGGGGGCTGCTGAAAAACTGTTTTTT.

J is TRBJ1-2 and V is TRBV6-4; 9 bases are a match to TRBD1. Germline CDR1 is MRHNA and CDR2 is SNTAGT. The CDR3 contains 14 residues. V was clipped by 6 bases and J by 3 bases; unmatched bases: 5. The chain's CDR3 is CASRGTGRYYGYTF. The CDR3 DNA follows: TGTGCCAGCAGAGGGACAGGGAGATACTATGGCTACACCTTC.

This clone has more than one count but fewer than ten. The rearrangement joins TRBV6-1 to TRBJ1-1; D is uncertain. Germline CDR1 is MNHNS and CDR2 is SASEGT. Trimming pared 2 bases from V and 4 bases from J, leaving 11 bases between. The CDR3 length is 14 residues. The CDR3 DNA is TGTGCCAGCAGTGAACTTGGACCGACCACTGAAGCTTTCTTT. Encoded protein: CASSELGPTTEAFF.

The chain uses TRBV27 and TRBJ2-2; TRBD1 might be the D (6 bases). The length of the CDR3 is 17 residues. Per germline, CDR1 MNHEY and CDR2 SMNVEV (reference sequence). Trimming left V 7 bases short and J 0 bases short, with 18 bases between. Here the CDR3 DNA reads TGTGCCAGCACCCATATTCGGAGGACAGCGAACACCGGGGAGCTGTTTTTT. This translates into CASTHIRRTANTGELFF.

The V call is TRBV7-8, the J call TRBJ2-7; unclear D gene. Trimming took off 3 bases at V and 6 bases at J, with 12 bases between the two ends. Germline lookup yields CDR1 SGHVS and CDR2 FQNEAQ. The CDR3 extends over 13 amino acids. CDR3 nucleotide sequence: TGTGCCAGCAGCTTCCCAGGTTCCCCCGAGCAGTACTTC. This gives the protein CASSFPGSPEQYF.

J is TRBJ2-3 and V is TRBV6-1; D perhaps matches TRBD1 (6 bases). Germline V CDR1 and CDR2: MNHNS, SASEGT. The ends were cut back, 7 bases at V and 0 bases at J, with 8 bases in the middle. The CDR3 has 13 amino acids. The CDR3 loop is CASKTGSTDTQYF. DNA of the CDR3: TGTGCCAGCAAGACAGGTAGCACAGATACGCAGTATTTT.

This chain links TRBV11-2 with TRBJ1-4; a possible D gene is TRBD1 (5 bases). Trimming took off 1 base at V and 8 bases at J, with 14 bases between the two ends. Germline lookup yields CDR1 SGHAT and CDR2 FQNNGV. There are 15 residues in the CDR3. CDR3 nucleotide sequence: TGTGCCAGCAGCTTAGTCGGCAGGGAAGAAGAAAAACTGTTTTTT. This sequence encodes CASSLVGREEEKLFF.